The 7 T cell receptor beta chains listed next were all sequenced from one sample in a study of blood T cell repertoires in COVID-19. Profiled with immunoSEQ multiplex PCR; TCRdb holds only in-frame clones, not every one. The sample consists of fewer than 140,000 clones, about three quarters of them appearing once. Sequenced material: peripheral blood. Receptors originate from an elderly man with COVID-19, enrolled during active disease.

V and J are TRBV6-5 and TRBJ1-2, with TRBD1 as a possible D gene (6 bases). The germline V gene encodes CDR1 MNHEY and CDR2 SVGAGI. This CDR3 comprises 12 residues. V lost 6 bases to trimming and J lost 6 bases, with 11 bases between them. The CDR3 region has the DNA TGTGCCAGCAGCCAGGGGCTTAATGGCTACACCTTC. Protein product: CASSQGLNGYTF.

V usage is TRBV9 and J usage is TRBJ1-4; no reliable D call. Germline assignment: CDR1 SGDLS and CDR2 YYNGEE. Trimming shortened V by 0 bases and J by 5 bases, and 11 bases separated the two germline ends. The CDR3 is 15 residues long. The CDR3: CASSVGFRGNEKLFF. The CDR3 nucleotides are TGTGCCAGCAGCGTAGGGTTTCGAGGGAATGAAAAACTGTTTTTT.

This clone was counted only a few times. The genes are TRBV13 and TRBJ2-3, with 16 bases fitting TRBD2. Germline CDR1 reads PRHDT; CDR2 reads FYEKMQ (reference sequence). V shed 2 bases, J shed 4 bases, and the junction held 3 bases outside the gene matches. There are 17 residues in the CDR3. The CDR3 DNA reads as TGTGCCAGCAGCTTATGGGGACTAGCGGGGGGGCCAGATACGCAGTATTTT. This translates into CASSLWGLAGGPDTQYF.

The chain has TRBV2 and TRBJ1-4; 7 bases align to TRBD1. The J segment lost 5 bases and the V segment lost 5 bases, leaving 11 bases of the junction unmatched. The CDR3 length is 16 residues. Germline V gives CDR1 SNHLY, CDR2 FYNNEI. CDR3 residues: CASSRRGRNTNEKLFF. The CDR3 DNA reads TGTGCCAGCAGTCGTAGGGGGCGGAATACGAATGAAAAACTGTTTTTT. Full variable domain (remainder filled in from reference TRBV2 and TRBJ1-4): EPEVTQTPSHQVTQMGQEVILRCVPISNHLYFYWYRQILGQKVEFLVSFYNNEISEKSEIFDDQFSVERPDGSNFTLKIRSTKLEDSAMYFCASSRRGRNTNEKLFFGSGTQLSVL.

J is TRBJ2-1 and V is TRBV5-1; D gene ambiguous. Germline loops: CDR1 SGHRS, CDR2 YFSETQ. There are 11 residues in the CDR3. V was clipped by 4 bases and J by 7 bases, with 6 bases between them. CDR3: CASSLSNEQFF. CDR3 bases: TGCGCCAGCAGCCTTTCTAATGAGCAGTTCTTC.

This chain uses TRBV5-8 with TRBJ1-2, with D possibly being TRBD1 (5 bases). Trimming shortened V by 2 bases and J by 3 bases, and 14 bases separated the two germline ends. The CDR3 covers 15 residues. CDR1 SGHTS and CDR2 YDEGEE come from the germline V gene. CDR3 protein: CASSFPQGGDYGYTF. The DNA for the CDR3 is TGTGCCAGCAGCTTCCCTCAAGGAGGGGACTATGGCTACACCTTC.

This clone showed up many times. The rearrangement joins TRBV24-1 to TRBJ1-2; the D gene is possibly TRBD1 (6 bases). Trimming stripped 3 bases from V and 2 bases from J, with 9 bases between. The CDR3 runs 14 residues. Germline values: CDR1 KGHDR, CDR2 SFDVKD. The CDR3 region has the DNA TGTGCCACCAGTGATATAGGACAGAACTATGGCTACACCTTC. Translated, it gives CATSDIGQNYGYTF.